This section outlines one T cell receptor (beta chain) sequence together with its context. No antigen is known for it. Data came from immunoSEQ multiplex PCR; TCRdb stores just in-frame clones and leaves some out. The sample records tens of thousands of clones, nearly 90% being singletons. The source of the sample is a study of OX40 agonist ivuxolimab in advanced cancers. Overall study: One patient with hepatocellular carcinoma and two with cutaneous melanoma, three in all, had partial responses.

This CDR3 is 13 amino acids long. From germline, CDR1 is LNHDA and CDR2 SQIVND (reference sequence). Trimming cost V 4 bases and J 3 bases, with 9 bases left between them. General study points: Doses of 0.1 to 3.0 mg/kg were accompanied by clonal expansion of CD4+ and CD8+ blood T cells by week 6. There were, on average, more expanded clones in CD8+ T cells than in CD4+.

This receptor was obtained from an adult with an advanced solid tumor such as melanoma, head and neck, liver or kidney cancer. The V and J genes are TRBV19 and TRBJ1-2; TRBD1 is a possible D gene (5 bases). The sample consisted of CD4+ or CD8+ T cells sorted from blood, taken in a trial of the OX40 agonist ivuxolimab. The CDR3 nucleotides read TGTGCCAGTAGTAGGGGCCCAGACTATGGCTACACCTTC. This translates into CASSRGPDYGYTF.